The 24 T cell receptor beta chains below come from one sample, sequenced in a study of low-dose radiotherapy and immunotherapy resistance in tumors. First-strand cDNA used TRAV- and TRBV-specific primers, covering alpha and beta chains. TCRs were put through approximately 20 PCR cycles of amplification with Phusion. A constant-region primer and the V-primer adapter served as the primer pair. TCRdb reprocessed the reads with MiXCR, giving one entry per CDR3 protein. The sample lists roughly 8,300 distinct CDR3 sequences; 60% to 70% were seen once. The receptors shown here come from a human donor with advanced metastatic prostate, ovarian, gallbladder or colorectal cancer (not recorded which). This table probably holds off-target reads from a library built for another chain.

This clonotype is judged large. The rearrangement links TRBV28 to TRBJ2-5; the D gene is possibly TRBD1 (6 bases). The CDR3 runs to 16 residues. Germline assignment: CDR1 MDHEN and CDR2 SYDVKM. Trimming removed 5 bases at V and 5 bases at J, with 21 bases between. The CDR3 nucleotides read TGTGCCAGCAGTAACCGGACCTACAGGGTATCGGAGACCCAGTACTTC. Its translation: CASSNRTYRVSETQYF.

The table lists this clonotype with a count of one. CDR3 nucleotide sequence: TGTGCCAGCAGCCAGCTTTTAGGAGTGGCGATATACGAGCAGTACTTC. Protein sequence: CASSQLLGVAIYEQYF. The chain combines TRBV7-8 with TRBJ2-7; D remains ambiguous. V lost 5 bases and J lost 4, with 21 bases in between. The CDR3 spans 16 residues. Per germline, CDR1 SGHVS and CDR2 FQNEAQ.

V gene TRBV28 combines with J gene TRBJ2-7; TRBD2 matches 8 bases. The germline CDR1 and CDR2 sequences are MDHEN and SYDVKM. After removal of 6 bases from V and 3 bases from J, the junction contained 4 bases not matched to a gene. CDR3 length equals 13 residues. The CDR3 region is CASRFGRGYEQYF. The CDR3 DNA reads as TGTGCCAGCAGGTTCGGGAGGGGCTACGAGCAGTACTTC.

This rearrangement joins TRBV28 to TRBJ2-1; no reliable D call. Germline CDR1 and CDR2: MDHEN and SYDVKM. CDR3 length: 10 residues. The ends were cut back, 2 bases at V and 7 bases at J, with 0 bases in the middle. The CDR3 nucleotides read TGTGCCAGCAGTTTAAATGAGCAGTTCTTC. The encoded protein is CASSLNEQFF.

The CDR3 coding sequence is TGCAGCGTTGAATCAGGGGCAGATACGCAGTATTTT. Protein sequence: CSVESGADTQYF. The gene calls are TRBV29-1 and TRBJ2-3, with D perhaps matching TRBD1 (6 bases). CDR3 length: 12 residues. The V end was cut by 2 bases, the J end by 4 bases, with 7 bases between. Germline lookup yields CDR1 SQVTM and CDR2 ANQGSEA.

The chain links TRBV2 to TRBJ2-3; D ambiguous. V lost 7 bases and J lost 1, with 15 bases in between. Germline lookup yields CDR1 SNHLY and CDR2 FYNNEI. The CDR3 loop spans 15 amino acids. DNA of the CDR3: TGTGCCAGCAACCAAGAATCCGTCGGCACAGATACGCAGTATTTT. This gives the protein CASNQESVGTDTQYF.

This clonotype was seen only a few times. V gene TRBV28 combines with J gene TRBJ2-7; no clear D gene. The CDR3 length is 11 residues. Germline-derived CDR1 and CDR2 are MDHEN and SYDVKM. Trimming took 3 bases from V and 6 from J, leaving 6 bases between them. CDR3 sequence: CASSLQREQYF. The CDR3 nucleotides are TGTGCCAGCAGTTTGCAGCGCGAGCAGTACTTC.

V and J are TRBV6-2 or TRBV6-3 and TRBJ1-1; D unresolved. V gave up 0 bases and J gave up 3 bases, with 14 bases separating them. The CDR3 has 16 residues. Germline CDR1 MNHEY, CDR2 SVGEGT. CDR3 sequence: CASSYSSSGGDTEAFF. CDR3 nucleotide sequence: TGTGCCAGCAGTTACTCGAGTAGCGGTGGCGACACTGAAGCTTTCTTT.

The CDR3 region is CASSITENTGELFF. The CDR3 nucleotides read TGTGCCAGTAGTATTACGGAGAACACCGGGGAGCTGTTTTTT. J is TRBJ2-2 and V is TRBV19; no clear D. The CDR3 is 14 amino acids. The germline CDR1 and CDR2 sequences are LNHDA and SQIVND (reference sequence). V was clipped by 3 bases and J by 1 base, with 6 bases between them.

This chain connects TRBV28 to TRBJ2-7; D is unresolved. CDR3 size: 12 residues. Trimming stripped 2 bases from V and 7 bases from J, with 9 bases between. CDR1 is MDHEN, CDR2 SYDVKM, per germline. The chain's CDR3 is CASSLGPAEQYF. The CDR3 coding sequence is TGTGCCAGCAGTTTAGGGCCCGCGGAGCAGTACTTC.

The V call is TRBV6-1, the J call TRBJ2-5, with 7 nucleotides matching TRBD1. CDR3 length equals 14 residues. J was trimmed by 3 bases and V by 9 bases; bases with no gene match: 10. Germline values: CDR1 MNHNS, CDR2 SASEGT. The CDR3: CASSSGTAKETQYF. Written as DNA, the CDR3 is TGTGCCAGTTCTTCCGGGACAGCCAAAGAGACCCAGTACTTC.

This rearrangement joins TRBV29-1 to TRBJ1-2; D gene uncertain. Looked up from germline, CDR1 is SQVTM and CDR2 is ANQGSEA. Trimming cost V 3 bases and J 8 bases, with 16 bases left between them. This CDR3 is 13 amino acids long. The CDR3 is CSVESVWERGYTF. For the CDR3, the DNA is TGCAGCGTTGAGTCTGTTTGGGAGCGCGGCTACACCTTC.

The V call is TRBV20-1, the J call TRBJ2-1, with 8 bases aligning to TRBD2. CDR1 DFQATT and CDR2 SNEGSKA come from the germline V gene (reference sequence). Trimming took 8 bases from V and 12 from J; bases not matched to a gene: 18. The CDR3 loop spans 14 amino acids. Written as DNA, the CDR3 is TGCAGTCTCAGGAGGCCTAGCGGGTTGGAGGTGCAGTTCTTC. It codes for CSLRRPSGLEVQFF.

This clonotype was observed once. For the CDR3, the DNA is TGTGCCAGCAGCTTTAACAGGGATTACGAGCAGTACTTC. Translation gives CASSFNRDYEQYF. The chain is built from TRBV11-2 and TRBJ2-7; D possibly corresponds to TRBD1 (6 bases). Germline V lookup: CDR1 SGHAT, CDR2 FQNNGV. V was clipped by 3 bases and J by 4 bases, with 10 bases between them. The CDR3 totals 13 residues.

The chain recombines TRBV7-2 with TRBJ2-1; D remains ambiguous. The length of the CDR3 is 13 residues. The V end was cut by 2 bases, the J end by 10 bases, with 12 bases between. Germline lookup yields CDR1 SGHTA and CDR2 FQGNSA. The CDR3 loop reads CASSLRESWEQFF. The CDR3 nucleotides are TGTGCCAGCAGCTTAAGGGAATCCTGGGAGCAGTTCTTC.

The CDR3 DNA reads TGTGCCACCAGCAGAGATCTTTTGGATGAGCAGTTCTTC. Translation: CATSRDLLDEQFF. This chain uses TRBV15 with TRBJ2-1; no clear D gene. The V and J ends lost 0 bases and 8 bases respectively, with 8 bases between them. The CDR3 totals 13 residues. The germline V gene encodes CDR1 LNHNV and CDR2 YYDKDF (reference sequence).

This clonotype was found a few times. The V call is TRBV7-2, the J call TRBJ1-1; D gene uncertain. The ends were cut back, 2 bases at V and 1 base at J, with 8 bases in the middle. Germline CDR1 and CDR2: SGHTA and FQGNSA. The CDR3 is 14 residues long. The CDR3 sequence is CASSLLSGNTEAFF. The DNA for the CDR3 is TGTGCCAGCAGCTTATTATCAGGGAACACTGAAGCTTTCTTT.

The CDR3 is CASSLVGGRPVDGNTIYF. The CDR3 coding sequence is TGTGCCAGCAGCTTAGTCGGGGGACGGCCAGTTGATGGAAACACCATATATTTT. J is TRBJ1-3 and V is TRBV7-9, with D tentatively TRBD1 (5 bases). V was trimmed by 1 base and J by 3 bases, leaving 19 bases between them. The CDR3 length is 18 residues. From germline, CDR1 is SEHNR and CDR2 FQNEAQ (reference sequence).

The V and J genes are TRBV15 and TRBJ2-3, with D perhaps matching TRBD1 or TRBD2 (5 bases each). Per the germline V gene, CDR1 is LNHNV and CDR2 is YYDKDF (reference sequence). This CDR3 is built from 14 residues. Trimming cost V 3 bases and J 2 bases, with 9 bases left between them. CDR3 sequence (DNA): TGTGCCACCAGCAGGGGACCTTTCACAGATACGCAGTATTTT. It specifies CATSRGPFTDTQYF.

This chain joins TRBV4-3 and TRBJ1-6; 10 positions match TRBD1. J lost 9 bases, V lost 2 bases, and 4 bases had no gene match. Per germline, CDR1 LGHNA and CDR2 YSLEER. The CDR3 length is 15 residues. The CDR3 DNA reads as TGCGCCAGCAGCCAAACGGGACAGGGGATTTCACCCCTCCACTTT. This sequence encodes CASSQTGQGISPLHF.

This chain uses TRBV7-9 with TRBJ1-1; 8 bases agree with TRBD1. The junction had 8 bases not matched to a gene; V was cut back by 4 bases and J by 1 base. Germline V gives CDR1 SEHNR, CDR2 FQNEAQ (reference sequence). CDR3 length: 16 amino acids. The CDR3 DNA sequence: TGTGCCAGCAGCTCAACGACCGGGACAGGGAACACTGAAGCTTTCTTT. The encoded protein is CASSSTTGTGNTEAFF.

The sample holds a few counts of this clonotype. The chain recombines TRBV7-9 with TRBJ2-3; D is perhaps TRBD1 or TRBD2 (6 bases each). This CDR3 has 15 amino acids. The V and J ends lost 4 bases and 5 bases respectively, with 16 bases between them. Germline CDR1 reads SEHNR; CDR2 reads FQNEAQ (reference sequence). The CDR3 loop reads CASSSWGAPKDTQYF. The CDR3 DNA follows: TGTGCCAGCAGCTCCTGGGGGGCGCCGAAAGATACGCAGTATTTT.

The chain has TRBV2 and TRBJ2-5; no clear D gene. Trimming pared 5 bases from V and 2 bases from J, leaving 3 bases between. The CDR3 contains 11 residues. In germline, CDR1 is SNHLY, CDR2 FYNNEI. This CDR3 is CASSFQETQYF. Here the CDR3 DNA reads TGTGCCAGCAGTTTTCAAGAGACCCAGTACTTC.

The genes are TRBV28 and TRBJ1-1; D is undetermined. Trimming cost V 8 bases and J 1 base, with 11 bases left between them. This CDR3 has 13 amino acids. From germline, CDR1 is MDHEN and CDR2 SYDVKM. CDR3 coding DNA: TGTGCCAGCTGCAGACGGAAGAACACTGAAGCTTTCTTT. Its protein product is CASCRRKNTEAFF.